The rows below give T cell receptor beta chains drawn from one sample of a study of blood T cells in healthy people across ages. TCRdb re-analysed the 5' RACE reads in MiXCR, keeping a single row per CDR3 protein. The data show hundreds of thousands of distinct CDR3 sequences, with 58% seen just once and 35% to 40% held by the top ten. The specimen sequenced was blood. The receptors were sampled from a man in his sixties in good health. Each CDR3 is given with its conserved first and last residue. A D gene is named only where the DNA matches it firmly. Where a row states a size, it is once, few, many or the class of an expanded clone; other rows omit it.

CDR3aa: CASSLTGGKPMKYF; CDR3nt: TGTGCCAGCAGCCTGACAGGGGGAAAGCCCATGAAGTACTTC; v_gene: TRBV14; j_gene: TRBJ2-7; abundance: .; d_gene: TRBD1
CDR3aa: CASSRRDRERETQYF; CDR3nt: TGCGCCAGCAGCCGCAGGGACAGGGAGAGAGAGACCCAGTACTTC; v_gene: TRBV5-1; j_gene: TRBJ2-5; abundance: .; d_gene: TRBD1
CDR3aa: CASSQDEVYNSPLHF; CDR3nt: TGTGCCAGCAGCCAAGATGAGGTTTATAATTCACCCCTCCACTTT; v_gene: TRBV3-1; j_gene: TRBJ1-6; abundance: .; d_gene: .
CDR3aa: CASSLDAPYEQFF; CDR3nt: TGTGCCAGCAGCCTAGACGCGCCTTATGAGCAGTTCTTC; v_gene: TRBV7-9; j_gene: TRBJ2-1; abundance: few; d_gene: .
CDR3aa: CASSFGGPSSGANVLTF; CDR3nt: TGTGCCAGCAGTTTCGGGGGTCCCAGCTCTGGGGCCAACGTCCTGACTTTC; v_gene: TRBV12-3/TRBV12-4; j_gene: TRBJ2-6; abundance: few; d_gene: .
CDR3aa: CASSANGRETQYF; CDR3nt: TGTGCCAGCAGCGCGAATGGGAGAGAGACCCAGTACTTC; v_gene: TRBV5-4; j_gene: TRBJ2-5; abundance: .; d_gene: .
CDR3aa: CASSQDGSYEQYF; CDR3nt: TGTGCCAGCAGCCAAGATGGCTCCTACGAGCAGTACTTC; v_gene: TRBV3-1; j_gene: TRBJ2-7; abundance: few; d_gene: .
CDR3aa: CASSPSDSSGGYTF; CDR3nt: TGTGCCAGCTCACCTTCGGACAGTTCGGGCGGCTACACCTTC; v_gene: TRBV18; j_gene: TRBJ1-2; abundance: .; d_gene: .
CDR3aa: CASSYSGTGTSGANVLTF; CDR3nt: TGTGCCAGCAGTTACTCCGGGACAGGGACCTCTGGGGCCAACGTCCTGACTTTC; v_gene: TRBV6-2/TRBV6-3; j_gene: TRBJ2-6; abundance: few; d_gene: TRBD1
CDR3aa: CSARPGLAGNEQFF; CDR3nt: TGCAGTGCTAGACCGGGACTAGCGGGCAATGAGCAGTTCTTC; v_gene: TRBV20-1; j_gene: TRBJ2-1; abundance: .; d_gene: TRBD2
CDR3aa: CASSQLEQGYNEQFF; CDR3nt: TGCGCCAGCAGCCAACTCGAACAGGGTTACAATGAGCAGTTCTTC; v_gene: TRBV4-1; j_gene: TRBJ2-1; abundance: .; d_gene: .
CDR3aa: CASRADSAGETQYF; CDR3nt: TGTGCCAGCAGGGCCGACTCGGCGGGGGAGACCCAGTACTTC; v_gene: TRBV2; j_gene: TRBJ2-5; abundance: .; d_gene: .
CDR3aa: CASSPTSGQFYGYTF; CDR3nt: TGTGCCAGCAGCCCGACCTCGGGACAGTTTTATGGCTACACCTTC; v_gene: TRBV7-9; j_gene: TRBJ1-2; abundance: .; d_gene: TRBD1
CDR3aa: CASSERTSGKETQYF; CDR3nt: TGCGCCAGCAGTGAGAGGACTAGCGGGAAAGAGACCCAGTACTTC; v_gene: TRBV10-1; j_gene: TRBJ2-5; abundance: few; d_gene: TRBD2
CDR3aa: CASSRSGQGQSNEKLFF; CDR3nt: TGCGCCAGCAGCCGGTCAGGACAGGGGCAATCTAATGAAAAACTGTTTTTT; v_gene: TRBV4-1; j_gene: TRBJ1-4; abundance: few; d_gene: TRBD1
CDR3aa: CASSPPGQGGRTEAFF; CDR3nt: TGTGCCAGCTCACCACCGGGACAGGGCGGGAGAACTGAAGCTTTCTTT; v_gene: TRBV18; j_gene: TRBJ1-1; abundance: .; d_gene: TRBD1
CDR3aa: CASSLWGTGGVGEAFF; CDR3nt: TGTGCCAGCAGTTTATGGGGGACAGGGGGAGTTGGTGAAGCTTTCTTT; v_gene: TRBV28; j_gene: TRBJ1-1; abundance: .; d_gene: TRBD1
CDR3aa: CASSFLAGRTYEQYF; CDR3nt: TGTGCCAGCAGTTTCCTAGCGGGGCGAACCTACGAGCAGTACTTC; v_gene: TRBV7-2; j_gene: TRBJ2-7; abundance: .; d_gene: TRBD2
CDR3aa: CASSLQSGGIQETQYF; CDR3nt: TGTGCCAGCAGCTTACAATCAGGGGGCATACAAGAGACCCAGTACTTC; v_gene: TRBV11-2; j_gene: TRBJ2-5; abundance: few; d_gene: TRBD1
CDR3aa: CTSSYSGVYNIQYF; CDR3nt: TGTACCAGCAGTTACTCGGGGGTCTACAACATTCAGTACTTC; v_gene: TRBV6-6; j_gene: TRBJ2-4; abundance: once; d_gene: .
CDR3aa: CASSYSAGALHEQYF; CDR3nt: TGTGCCAGCAGTTACTCAGCGGGGGCTCTCCACGAGCAGTACTTC; v_gene: TRBV6-2/TRBV6-3; j_gene: TRBJ2-7; abundance: .; d_gene: TRBD2
CDR3aa: CASSYNSNQPQHF; CDR3nt: TGTGCCAGCAGTTACAATAGCAATCAGCCCCAGCATTTT; v_gene: TRBV6-5; j_gene: TRBJ1-5; abundance: few; d_gene: .
CDR3aa: CASSLLSTTNEKLFF; CDR3nt: TGTGCCAGCAGCTTATTATCTACAACTAATGAAAAACTGTTTTTT; v_gene: TRBV7-2; j_gene: TRBJ1-4; abundance: few; d_gene: .
CDR3aa: CASSPLGGTEAFF; CDR3nt: TGTGCCAGCAGCCCCTTGGGGGGGACTGAAGCTTTCTTT; v_gene: TRBV4-2; j_gene: TRBJ1-1; abundance: .; d_gene: .
CDR3aa: CASSPPQGARETQYF; CDR3nt: TGTGCCAGCAGTCCCCCTCAGGGGGCCCGGGAGACCCAGTACTTC; v_gene: TRBV12-3/TRBV12-4; j_gene: TRBJ2-5; abundance: .; d_gene: TRBD1
CDR3aa: CASRRATSGVGDTQYF; CDR3nt: TGTGCCAGCAGGCGAGCGACTAGCGGGGTTGGGGATACGCAGTATTTT; v_gene: TRBV5-4; j_gene: TRBJ2-3; abundance: .; d_gene: TRBD2
CDR3aa: CASRTPGQGAGNTIYF; CDR3nt: TGTGCCAGCAGGACTCCGGGACAGGGTGCTGGAAACACCATATATTTT; v_gene: TRBV12-3/TRBV12-4; j_gene: TRBJ1-3; abundance: .; d_gene: TRBD1
CDR3aa: CASSLVGMAAGELFF; CDR3nt: TGTGCCAGCAGCTTAGTGGGAATGGCGGCCGGGGAGCTGTTTTTT; v_gene: TRBV7-2; j_gene: TRBJ2-2; abundance: .; d_gene: .